These 2 T cell receptor beta chains share one sample of origin, sequenced in a study of blood T cell repertoires in COVID-19 (dated by TCRdb to about 2020). Library generation was performed with the immunoSEQ multiplex PCR assay. This immuneACCESS table, as held by TCRdb, lists in-frame sequences with V and J called but not all clones. Of the missing ones, under half trace to an unresolved V gene in checked studies; the others have no known cause. This sample lists approximately 96,000 clones; about 95% were detected once. Clones ranked in the top ten supply almost 4.5% of the sample. The sequencing sample was made of peripheral blood. All receptors derive from a human donor with active COVID-19. The donor label of this sample is uncertain.

The gene calls are TRBV6-5 and TRBJ1-1; perhaps TRBD1 as D (6 bases). Trimming left V 6 bases short and J 4 bases short, with 9 bases between. The CDR3 loop spans 12 amino acids. CDR1 MNHEY and CDR2 SVGAGI come from the germline V gene. The CDR3: CASRGGGTEAFF. The CDR3 DNA reads as TGTGCCAGCAGAGGGGGTGGCACTGAAGCTTTCTTT.

The rearrangement joins TRBV11-3 to TRBJ2-1; 8 positions agree with TRBD2. V gave up 4 bases and J gave up 6 bases; unmatched junction bases: 5. The CDR3 is 14 residues long. The germline V gene has CDR1 SGHNT and CDR2 YENEEA. CDR3 in DNA: TGTGCCAGCAGCTCCCATAGCGGGACCAATGAGCAGTTCTTC. Translating gives CASSSHSGTNEQFF.